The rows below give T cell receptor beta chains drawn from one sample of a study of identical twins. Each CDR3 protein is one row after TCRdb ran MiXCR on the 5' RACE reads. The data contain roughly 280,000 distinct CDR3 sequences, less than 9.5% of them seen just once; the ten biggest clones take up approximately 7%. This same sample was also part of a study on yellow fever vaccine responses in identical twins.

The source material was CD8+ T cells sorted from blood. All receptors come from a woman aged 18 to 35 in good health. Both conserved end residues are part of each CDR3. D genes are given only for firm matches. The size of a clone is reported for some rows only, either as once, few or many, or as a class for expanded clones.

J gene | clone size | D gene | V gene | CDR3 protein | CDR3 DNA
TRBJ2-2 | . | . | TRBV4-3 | CASSQGAGGELFF | TGCGCCAGCAGCCAAGGAGCTGGCGGGGAGCTGTTTTTT
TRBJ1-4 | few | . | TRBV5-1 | CASSLSGLGEKLFF | TGCGCCAGCAGCTTGTCGGGTCTAGGCGAAAAACTGTTTTTT
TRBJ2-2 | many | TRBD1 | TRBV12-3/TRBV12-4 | CASSSWVTGVTGELFF | TGTGCCAGCAGTTCTTGGGTGACAGGGGTGACCGGGGAGCTGTTTTTT
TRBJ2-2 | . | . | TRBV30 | CASDSANTGELFF | TGTGCCTCGGACAGCGCGAACACCGGGGAGCTGTTTTTT
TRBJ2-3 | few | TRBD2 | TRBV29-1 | CSVVSGAEQYF | TGCAGCGTGGTTAGCGGGGCGGAGCAGTATTTT
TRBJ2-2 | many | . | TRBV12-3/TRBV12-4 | CASSLLLTGELFF | TGTGCCAGCAGTTTACTTCTCACCGGGGAGCTGTTTTTT
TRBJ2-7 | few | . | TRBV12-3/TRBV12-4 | CARNWAWEQYF | TGTGCCAGAAATTGGGCGTGGGAGCAGTACTTC
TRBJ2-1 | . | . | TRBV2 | CASSEYLLDNEQFF | TGTGCCAGCAGTGAATATTTGCTAGACAATGAGCAGTTCTTC
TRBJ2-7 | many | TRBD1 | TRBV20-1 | CSARDDVRGLGEQYF | TGCAGTGCTAGAGATGATGTCAGGGGGCTCGGCGAGCAGTACTTC
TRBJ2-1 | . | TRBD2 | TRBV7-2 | CASSSTSGNPFGAEQFF | TGTGCCAGCAGTTCTACTAGCGGGAACCCTTTCGGTGCTGAGCAGTTCTTC
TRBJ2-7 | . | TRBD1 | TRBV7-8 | CASSLNSGTDSYEQYF | TGTGCCAGCAGCTTAAATTCCGGGACAGACTCCTACGAGCAGTACTTC
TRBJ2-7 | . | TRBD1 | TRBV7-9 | CASSADATGDYEQYF | TGTGCCAGCAGCGCGGACGCCACAGGGGACTACGAGCAGTACTTC
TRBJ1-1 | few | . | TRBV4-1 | CASSGDQVEAFF | TGCGCCAGCAGTGGCGATCAGGTCGAAGCTTTCTTT
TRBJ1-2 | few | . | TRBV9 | CASWRELYGYTF | TGTGCCAGTTGGAGAGAGCTCTATGGCTACACCTTC